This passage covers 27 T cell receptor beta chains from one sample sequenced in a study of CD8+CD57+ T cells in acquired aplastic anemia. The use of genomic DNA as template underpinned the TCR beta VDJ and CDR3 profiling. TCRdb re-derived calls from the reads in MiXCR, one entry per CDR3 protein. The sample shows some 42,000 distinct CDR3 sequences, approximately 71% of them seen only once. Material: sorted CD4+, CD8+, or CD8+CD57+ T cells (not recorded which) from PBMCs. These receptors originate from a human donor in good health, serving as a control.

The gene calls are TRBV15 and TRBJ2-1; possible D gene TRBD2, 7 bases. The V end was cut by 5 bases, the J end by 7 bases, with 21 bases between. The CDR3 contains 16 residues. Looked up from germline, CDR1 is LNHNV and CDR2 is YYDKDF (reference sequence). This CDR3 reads CATSPLGGGAGNEQFF. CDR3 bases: TGTGCCACCAGCCCCCTCGGTGGGGGGGCTGGTAATGAGCAGTTCTTC.

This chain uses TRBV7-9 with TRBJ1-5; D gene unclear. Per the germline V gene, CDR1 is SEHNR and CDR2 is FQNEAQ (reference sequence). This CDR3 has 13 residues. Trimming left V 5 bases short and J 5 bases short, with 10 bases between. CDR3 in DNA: TGTGCCAGCAGCCCGACCGGCGATCAGCCCCAGCATTTT. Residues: CASSPTGDQPQHF.

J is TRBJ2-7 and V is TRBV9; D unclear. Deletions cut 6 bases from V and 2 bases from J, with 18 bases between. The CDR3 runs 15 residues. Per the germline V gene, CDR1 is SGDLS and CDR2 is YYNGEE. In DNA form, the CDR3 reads TGTGCCAGCACCCATTGGACGGGCAGAACCTACGAGCAGTACGTC. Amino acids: CASTHWTGRTYEQYV.

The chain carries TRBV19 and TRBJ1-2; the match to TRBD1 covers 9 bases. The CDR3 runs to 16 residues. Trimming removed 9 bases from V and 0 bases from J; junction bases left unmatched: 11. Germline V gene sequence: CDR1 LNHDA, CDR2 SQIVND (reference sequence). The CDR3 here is CASTQTGGPPNYGYTF. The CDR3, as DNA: TGTGCCAGCACTCAGACAGGGGGACCTCCTAACTATGGCTACACCTTC. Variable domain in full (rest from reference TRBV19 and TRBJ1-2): DGGITQSPKYLFRKEGQNVTLSCEQNLNHDAMYWYRQDPGQGLRLIYYSQIVNDFQKGDIAEGYSVSREKKESFPLTVTSAQKNPTAFYLCASTQTGGPPNYGYTFGSGTRLTVV.

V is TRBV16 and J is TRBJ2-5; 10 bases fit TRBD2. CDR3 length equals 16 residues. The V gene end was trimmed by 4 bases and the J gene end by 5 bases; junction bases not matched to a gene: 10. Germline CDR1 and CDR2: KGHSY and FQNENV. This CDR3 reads CASSPIAGGEGETQYF. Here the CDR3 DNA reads TGTGCCAGCAGCCCTATAGCGGGGGGCGAGGGGGAGACCCAGTACTTC. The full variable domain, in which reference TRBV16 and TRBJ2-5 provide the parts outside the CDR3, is GEEVAQTPKHLVRGEGQKAKLYCAPIKGHSYVFWYQQVLKNEFKFLISFQNENVFDETGMPKERFSAKCLPNSPCSLEIQATKLEDSAVYFCASSPIAGGEGETQYFGPGTRLLVL.

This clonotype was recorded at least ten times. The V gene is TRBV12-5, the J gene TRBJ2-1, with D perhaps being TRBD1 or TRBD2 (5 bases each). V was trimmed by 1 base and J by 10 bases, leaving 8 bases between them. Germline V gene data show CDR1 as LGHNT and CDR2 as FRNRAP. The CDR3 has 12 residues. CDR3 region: CASGLGGVEQFF. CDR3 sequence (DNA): TGTGCTAGTGGTTTGGGAGGGGTAGAGCAGTTCTTC.

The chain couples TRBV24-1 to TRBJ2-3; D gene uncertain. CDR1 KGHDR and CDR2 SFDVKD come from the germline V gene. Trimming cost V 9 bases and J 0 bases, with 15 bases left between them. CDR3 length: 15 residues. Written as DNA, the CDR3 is TGTGCCACCGCTACGACACTTGCTAGCACAGATACGCAGTATTTT. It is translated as CATATTLASTDTQYF.

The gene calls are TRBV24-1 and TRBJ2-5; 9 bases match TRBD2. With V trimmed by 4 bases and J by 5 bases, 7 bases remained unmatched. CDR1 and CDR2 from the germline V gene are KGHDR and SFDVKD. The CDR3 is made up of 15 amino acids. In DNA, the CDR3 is TGTGCCACCAGTGACCCAGCGGGAGGTTCGGAGACCCAGTACTTC. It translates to CATSDPAGGSETQYF.

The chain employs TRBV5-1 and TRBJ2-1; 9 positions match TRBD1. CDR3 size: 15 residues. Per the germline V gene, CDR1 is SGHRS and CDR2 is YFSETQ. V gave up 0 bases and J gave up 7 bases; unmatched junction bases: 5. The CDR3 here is CASSLAGQGSNEQFF. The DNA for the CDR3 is TGCGCCAGCAGCTTGGCAGGACAGGGGTCGAATGAGCAGTTCTTC.

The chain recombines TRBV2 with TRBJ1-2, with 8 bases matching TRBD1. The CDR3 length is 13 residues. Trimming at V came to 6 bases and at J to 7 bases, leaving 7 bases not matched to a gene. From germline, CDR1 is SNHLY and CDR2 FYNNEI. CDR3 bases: TGTGCCAGCAGAGGGGACAGGCTCGGTGGCTACACCTTC. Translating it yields CASRGDRLGGYTF.

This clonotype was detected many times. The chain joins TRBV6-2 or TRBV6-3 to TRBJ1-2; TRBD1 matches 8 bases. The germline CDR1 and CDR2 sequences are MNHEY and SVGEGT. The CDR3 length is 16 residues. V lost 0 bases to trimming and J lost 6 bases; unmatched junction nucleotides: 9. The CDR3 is CASSYSTRAGGDGYTF. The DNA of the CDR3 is TGTGCCAGCAGTTACTCTACCCGAGCAGGGGGCGATGGCTACACCTTC.

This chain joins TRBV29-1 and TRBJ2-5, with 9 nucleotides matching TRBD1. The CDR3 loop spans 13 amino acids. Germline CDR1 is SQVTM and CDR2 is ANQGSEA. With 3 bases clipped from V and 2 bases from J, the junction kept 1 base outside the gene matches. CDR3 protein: CSVDGTGQETQYF. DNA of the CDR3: TGCAGCGTTGACGGGACAGGGCAAGAGACCCAGTACTTC.

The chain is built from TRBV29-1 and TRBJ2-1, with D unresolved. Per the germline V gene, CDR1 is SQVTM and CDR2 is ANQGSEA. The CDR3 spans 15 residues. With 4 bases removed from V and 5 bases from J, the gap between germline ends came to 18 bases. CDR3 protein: CSVGRNSALNNEQFF. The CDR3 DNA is TGCAGCGTTGGACGTAACTCGGCGTTAAACAATGAGCAGTTCTTC.

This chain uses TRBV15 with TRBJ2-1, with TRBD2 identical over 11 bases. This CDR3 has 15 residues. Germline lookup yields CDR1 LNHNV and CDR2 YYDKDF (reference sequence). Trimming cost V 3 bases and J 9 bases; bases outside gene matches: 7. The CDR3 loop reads CATSRPSGGPGEQFF. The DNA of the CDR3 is TGTGCCACCAGCAGGCCTAGCGGGGGGCCAGGTGAGCAGTTCTTC.

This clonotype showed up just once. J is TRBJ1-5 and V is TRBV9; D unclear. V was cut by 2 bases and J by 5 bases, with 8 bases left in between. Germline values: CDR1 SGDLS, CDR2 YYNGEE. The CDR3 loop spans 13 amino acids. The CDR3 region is CASSVGDYQPQHF. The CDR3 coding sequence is TGTGCCAGCAGCGTTGGGGATTATCAGCCCCAGCATTTT.

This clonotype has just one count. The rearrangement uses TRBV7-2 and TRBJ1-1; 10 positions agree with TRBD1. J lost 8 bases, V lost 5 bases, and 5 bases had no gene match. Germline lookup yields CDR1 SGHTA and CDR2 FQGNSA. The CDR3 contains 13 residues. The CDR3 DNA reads TGTGCCAGCAGCCCCTTGGACAGGGGGGAAGCTTTCTTT. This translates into CASSPLDRGEAFF. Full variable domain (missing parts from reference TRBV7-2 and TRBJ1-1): GAGVSQSPSNKVTEKGKDVELRCDPISGHTALYWYRQSLGQGLEFLIYFQGNSAPDKSGLPSDRFSAERTGGSVSTLTIQRTQQEDSAVYLCASSPLDRGEAFFGQGTRLTVV.

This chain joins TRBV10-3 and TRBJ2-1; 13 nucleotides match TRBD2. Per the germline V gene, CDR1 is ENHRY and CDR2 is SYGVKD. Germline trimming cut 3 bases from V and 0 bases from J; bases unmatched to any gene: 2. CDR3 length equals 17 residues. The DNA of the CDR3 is TGTGCCATCAGTGACAGGACTAGCGGGAGCTCCTACAATGAGCAGTTCTTC. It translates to CAISDRTSGSSYNEQFF.

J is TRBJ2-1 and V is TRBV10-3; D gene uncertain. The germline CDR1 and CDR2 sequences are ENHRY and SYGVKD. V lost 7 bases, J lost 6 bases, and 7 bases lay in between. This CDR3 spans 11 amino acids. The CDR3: CAIKSSNEQFF. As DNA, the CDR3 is TGTGCCATCAAATCATCCAATGAGCAGTTCTTC.

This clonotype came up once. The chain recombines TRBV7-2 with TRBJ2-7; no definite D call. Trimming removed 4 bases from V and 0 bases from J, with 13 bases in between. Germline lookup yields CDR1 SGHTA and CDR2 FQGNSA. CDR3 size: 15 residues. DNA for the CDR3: TGTGCCAGCAGCTGGGAAAGACAAACCTCCTACGAGCAGTACTTC. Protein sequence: CASSWERQTSYEQYF.

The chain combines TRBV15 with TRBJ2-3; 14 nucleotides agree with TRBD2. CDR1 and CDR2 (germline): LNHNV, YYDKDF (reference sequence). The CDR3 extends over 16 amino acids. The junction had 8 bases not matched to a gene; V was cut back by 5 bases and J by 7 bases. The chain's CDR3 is CATSEGTSGSRNTQYF. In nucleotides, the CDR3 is TGTGCCACCAGCGAAGGGACTAGCGGGAGTAGGAATACGCAGTATTTT.

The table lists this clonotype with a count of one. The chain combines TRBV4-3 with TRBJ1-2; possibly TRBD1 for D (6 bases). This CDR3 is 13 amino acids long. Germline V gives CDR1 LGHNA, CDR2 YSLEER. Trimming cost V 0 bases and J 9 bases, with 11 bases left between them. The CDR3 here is CASSQEQGNSYTF. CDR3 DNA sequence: TGCGCCAGCAGCCAAGAACAGGGCAACAGCTACACCTTC.

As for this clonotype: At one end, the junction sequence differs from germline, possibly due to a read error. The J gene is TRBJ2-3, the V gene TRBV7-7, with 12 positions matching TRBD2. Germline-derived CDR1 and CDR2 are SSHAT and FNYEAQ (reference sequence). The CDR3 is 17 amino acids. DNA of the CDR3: TGCGCCAGCAGCTTATCCTCTAGCGGGGGGGCCTCGAGTACGCAGTATTTT. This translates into CASSLSSSGGASSTQYF.

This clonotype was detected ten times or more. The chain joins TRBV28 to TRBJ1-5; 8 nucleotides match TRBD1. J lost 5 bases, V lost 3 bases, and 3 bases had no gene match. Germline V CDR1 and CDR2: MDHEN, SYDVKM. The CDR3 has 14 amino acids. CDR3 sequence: CASSFGTGYQPQHF. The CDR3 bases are TGTGCCAGCAGTTTCGGGACAGGATATCAGCCCCAGCATTTT.

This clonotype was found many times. CDR3 nucleotide sequence: TGTGCCAGCAGCTTGGGACAGAACCACGGAAACACCATATATTTT. Residues: CASSLGQNHGNTIYF. V usage is TRBV5-8 and J usage is TRBJ1-3; possibly TRBD1 for D (5 bases). Germline assignment: CDR1 SGHTS and CDR2 YDEGEE. Trimming took off 0 bases at V and 4 bases at J, with 11 bases between the two ends. The length of the CDR3 is 15 residues.

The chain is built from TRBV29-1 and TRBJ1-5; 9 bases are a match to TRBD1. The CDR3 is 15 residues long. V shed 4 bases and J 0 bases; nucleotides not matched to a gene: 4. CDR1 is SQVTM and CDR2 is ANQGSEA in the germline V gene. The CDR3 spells CSVGTGENSNQPQHF. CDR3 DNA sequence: TGCAGCGTTGGGACAGGGGAGAATAGCAATCAGCCCCAGCATTTT.

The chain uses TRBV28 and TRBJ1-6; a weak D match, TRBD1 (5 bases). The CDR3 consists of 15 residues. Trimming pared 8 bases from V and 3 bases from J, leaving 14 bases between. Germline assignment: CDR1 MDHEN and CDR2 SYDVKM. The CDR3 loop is CASGPRRVYNSPLHF. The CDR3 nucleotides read TGTGCCAGCGGCCCCCGCAGGGTCTATAATTCACCCCTCCACTTT.

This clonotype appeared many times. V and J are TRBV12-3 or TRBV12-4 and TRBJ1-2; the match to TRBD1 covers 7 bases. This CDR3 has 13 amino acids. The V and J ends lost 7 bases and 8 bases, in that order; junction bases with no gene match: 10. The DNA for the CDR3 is TGTGCCAGCACTCCCTTGACAGGGCTCGGCTACACCTTC. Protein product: CASTPLTGLGYTF.